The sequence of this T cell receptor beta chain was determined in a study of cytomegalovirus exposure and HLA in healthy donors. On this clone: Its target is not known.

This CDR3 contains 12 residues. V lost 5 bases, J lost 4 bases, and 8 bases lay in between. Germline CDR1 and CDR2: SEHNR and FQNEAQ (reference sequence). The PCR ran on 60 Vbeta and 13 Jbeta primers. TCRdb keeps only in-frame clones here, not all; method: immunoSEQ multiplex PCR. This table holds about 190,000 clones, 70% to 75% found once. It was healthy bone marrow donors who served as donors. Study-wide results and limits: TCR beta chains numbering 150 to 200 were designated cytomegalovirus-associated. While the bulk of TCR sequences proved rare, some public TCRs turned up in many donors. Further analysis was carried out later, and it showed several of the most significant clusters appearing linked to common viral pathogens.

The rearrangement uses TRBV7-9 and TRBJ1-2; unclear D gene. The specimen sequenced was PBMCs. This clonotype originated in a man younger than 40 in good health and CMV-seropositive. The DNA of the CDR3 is TGTGCCAGCAGCGCCCGAGCCTATGGCTACACCTTC. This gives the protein CASSARAYGYTF.